The text below deals with one T cell receptor (beta chain). Antigen specificity is unknown. These data belong to a study of cytomegalovirus exposure and HLA in healthy donors. The study ran its PCR with 60 Vbeta and 13 Jbeta primers. TCRdb's copy holds only in-frame clones and misses some; the assay was immunoSEQ multiplex PCR. In the table there are around 150,000 clones, 65% to 80% of which are singletons. The study, taken as a whole, reports: TCR beta V- and J-gene trimming was later associated with a missense DCLRE1C variant.

The V gene lost 6 bases and the J gene lost 2 bases, with 11 bases spanning the gap. Per the germline V gene, CDR1 is WNHNN and CDR2 is SYGVQD (reference sequence). The CDR3 covers 13 residues. This sequence joins TRBV10-1 and TRBJ2-7, with a possible D match to TRBD2 (6 bases). The sequencing input was PBMCs. This sequence originates from a female donor in good health and CMV-seronegative. The chain's CDR3 is CASRDGSPYEQYF. CDR3 DNA sequence: TGCGCCAGCAGGGACGGGAGTCCCTACGAGCAGTACTTC.